This TCR beta chain was obtained from a study of T cells in Graves' hyperthyroidism and ophthalmopathy. Study-level findings and limits: Most thyroid clonotypes expanded above 0.001 were also detected in blood.

The CDR3 regions of TCR beta were amplified from RNA transcripts. HTBI primers drove first-round RT-PCR of the TCR CDR3. TCRdb re-derived calls from the multiplex PCR reads in MiXCR, one entry per CDR3 protein. This table holds nearly 750,000 distinct CDR3 sequences, roughly a third found once. V lost 3 bases and J lost 7, with 12 bases in between. Germline CDR1 is SEHNR and CDR2 is FQNEAQ (reference sequence). This CDR3 is built from 13 residues. This clonotype was observed a few times. Antigen specificity is unknown. Each diagnosis drew on symptoms, thyroxine, TRAb, thyroid ultrasound and orbital computed tomography findings.

The source material was blood. This chain links TRBV7-9 with TRBJ2-5; D unclear. This receptor was obtained from a woman between 40 and 55 years old with Graves' hyperthyroidism. CDR3 residues: CASSLPGYRTQYF. In DNA, the CDR3 is TGTGCCAGCAGCTTGCCGGGTTATCGGACCCAGTACTTC.